A selection of T cell receptor beta chains follows, all from one sample in a study of shared T cell receptors in the human thymus. Produced via immunoSEQ multiplex PCR; TCRdb's table is partial and in-frame only. The sample consists of hundreds of thousands of clones, approximately 90% of them appearing once. These same records also appear under a second study, on human thymus T cells.

Input material: thymocytes. Receptors were obtained from a boy younger than two with a congenital heart defect. The CDR3 runs from the conserved cysteine through the conserved F or W.

V gene: TRBV7-2; CDR3 protein: CASSPPGSGSTDTQYF
V gene: TRBV4-1; CDR3 protein: CASSPGWAGWCTDTQYF
V gene: TRBV10-2; CDR3 protein: CASREARDRGTDTQYF
V gene: TRBV20-1; CDR3 protein: CSARFTDTQYF
V gene: TRBV18; CDR3 protein: CASSPYRGLVAGREIHVHEQYF
V gene: TRBV15; CDR3 protein: CATSRVIRGYTEAFF
V gene: TRBV28; CDR3 protein: CATGGGQGDSPLHF
V gene: TRBV4-1; CDR3 protein: CASSHRFGVRQPQHF
V gene: TRBV29-1; CDR3 protein: CSVDSPTDTQYF
V gene: TRBV30; CDR3 protein: CAWRGPGDEQYF
V gene: TRBV4-3; CDR3 protein: CASSLARTSAEKDRGDTEAFF
V gene: TRBV27; CDR3 protein: CASSGTSGSMDIQYF
V gene: TRBV18; CDR3 protein: CASSPKAEKNTGELFF
V gene: TRBV11-2; CDR3 protein: CASSPFPPPGTSGAEQYF
V gene: TRBV14; CDR3 protein: CASSRPGTSVYEQYF
V gene: TRBV4-1; CDR3 protein: CASSHFTGTSTDTQYF
V gene: TRBV30; CDR3 protein: CAWKGQGASTDTQYF
V gene: TRBV7-9; CDR3 protein: CASSLALGLSDTQYF
V gene: TRBV4-3; CDR3 protein: CASSQVCQGGADTQYF
V gene: TRBV4-2; CDR3 protein: CASSHLPTDTQYF
V gene: TRBV11-2; CDR3 protein: CASSLERGLAVLYEQYF
V gene: TRBV29-1; CDR3 protein: CSVDWDYNEQFF
V gene: TRBV29-1; CDR3 protein: CSVFRGGTEAFF
V gene: TRBV12-5; CDR3 protein: CASGVNSSGNEQFF
V gene: TRBV7-6; CDR3 protein: CASSIADRAGNTIYF
V gene: TRBV4-1; CDR3 protein: CASSQDLKRRGSIHEQYF
V gene: TRBV27; CDR3 protein: CASSPGGTFGSYEQYF
V gene: TRBV27; CDR3 protein: CASSLSSGLAPNNEQFF
V gene: TRBV23-1; CDR3 protein: CASCGPTGRQQPQHF
V gene: TRBV29-1; CDR3 protein: CSVEDPRGGYYEQYF
V gene: TRBV19; CDR3 protein: CASSFYIPLSGRQYEQYF
V gene: TRBV28; CDR3 protein: CASRTERDSNEKLFF
V gene: TRBV15; CDR3 protein: CATSRVRLAGGQYEQYF
V gene: TRBV19; CDR3 protein: CASRGVHGELFF
V gene: TRBV20-1; CDR3 protein: CSADREKLFF
V gene: TRBV7-7; CDR3 protein: CASSPTRDTDTQYF
V gene: TRBV5-6; CDR3 protein: CASSVRLAGALDTQYF
V gene: TRBV19; CDR3 protein: CASSIDGREGQETQYF
V gene: TRBV25-1; CDR3 protein: CASSEGNGREGYGYTF
V gene: TRBV2; CDR3 protein: CASSYSLLRGGCEQYF
V gene: TRBV11-2; CDR3 protein: CASLSGGAVDEQFF
V gene: TRBV6-6; CDR3 protein: CASSYRGYLGNTIYF
V gene: TRBV25-1; CDR3 protein: CASSERLALNTQYF
V gene: TRBV5-6; CDR3 protein: CASSPGGGYNEQFF